This is a list of T cell receptor beta chains from one sample in a study of technical replicates of blood from a few donors. Here immunoSEQ multiplex PCR was the method, and the copy in TCRdb shows in-frame clones only, minus some. Here the sample spans about 98,000 clones, approximately 95% being singletons. Sequenced material: T cells isolated from PBMCs. Receptor source: a human donor in good health. The CDR3 runs from the conserved cysteine through the conserved F or W. Each record gives: clone size, J gene, D gene, V gene, CDR3 protein, CDR3 DNA. D genes are given only for firm matches. Only some rows state a clone size, as once, few, many or a class for expanded clones.

abundance: NA
j_gene: TRBJ1-6
d_gene: TRBD1
v_gene: TRBV7-6
CDR3aa: CASSLGTVVGSNSPLHF
CDR3nt: TGTGCCAGCAGCCTCGGGACAGTCGTAGGGTCAAATTCACCCCTCCACTTT

abundance: NA
j_gene: TRBJ2-2
d_gene: TRBD1
v_gene: TRBV28
CDR3aa: CASTERQGAFRELFF
CDR3nt: TGTGCCAGCACTGAACGCCAGGGGGCGTTTCGGGAGCTGTTTTTT

abundance: NA
j_gene: TRBJ2-7
d_gene: NA
v_gene: TRBV7-6
CDR3aa: CASSHLTRSAYEQYF
CDR3nt: TGTGCCAGCAGCCACTTGACGCGGTCCGCCTACGAGCAGTACTTC

abundance: NA
j_gene: TRBJ1-4
d_gene: NA
v_gene: TRBV5-6
CDR3aa: CASSFGRDEKLFF
CDR3nt: TGTGCCAGCAGCTTCGGGAGGGATGAAAAACTGTTTTTT

abundance: NA
j_gene: TRBJ1-1
d_gene: NA
v_gene: TRBV10-3
CDR3aa: CAINEAGMNTEAFF
CDR3nt: TGTGCCATCAATGAGGCAGGGATGAACACTGAAGCTTTCTTT

abundance: NA
j_gene: TRBJ2-7
d_gene: TRBD1
v_gene: TRBV7-9
CDR3aa: CASSWTGSEQYF
CDR3nt: TGTGCCAGCAGCTGGACAGGGAGTGAGCAGTACTTC

abundance: NA
j_gene: TRBJ2-1
d_gene: NA
v_gene: TRBV11-3
CDR3aa: CASAAGTYNEQFF
CDR3nt: TGTGCCAGCGCCGCAGGGACCTACAATGAGCAGTTCTTC

abundance: NA
j_gene: TRBJ1-2
d_gene: NA
v_gene: TRBV6-5
CDR3aa: CASSYSGRSCTF
CDR3nt: TGTGCCAGCAGTTACTCGGGGCGCTCTTGCACCTTC

abundance: once
j_gene: TRBJ1-6
d_gene: NA
v_gene: TRBV7-2
CDR3aa: CASSLNYGLRVSGNSPLHF
CDR3nt: TGTGCCAGCAGCTTAAATTATGGGTTAAGAGTTTCAGGGAATTCACCCCTCCACTTT

abundance: NA
j_gene: TRBJ2-3
d_gene: NA
v_gene: TRBV6-6
CDR3aa: CASGLRGLSLTDTQYF
CDR3nt: TGTGCCAGCGGGCTCCGCGGACTGTCCCTCACAGATACGCAGTATTTT

abundance: NA
j_gene: TRBJ1-3
d_gene: TRBD1
v_gene: TRBV6-5
CDR3aa: CASSYYGTGTGNTIYF
CDR3nt: TGTGCCAGCAGTTACTACGGGACAGGGACGGGAAACACCATATATTTT

abundance: NA
j_gene: TRBJ2-1
d_gene: TRBD2
v_gene: TRBV9
CDR3aa: CASSVLAGVHNEQFF
CDR3nt: TGTGCCAGCAGCGTATTAGCGGGAGTTCACAATGAGCAGTTCTTC

abundance: NA
j_gene: TRBJ2-7
d_gene: TRBD2
v_gene: TRBV2
CDR3aa: CASIASGRYEQYF
CDR3nt: TGTGCCAGCATAGCTAGCGGGAGATACGAGCAGTACTTC

abundance: NA
j_gene: TRBJ1-3
d_gene: NA
v_gene: TRBV10-1
CDR3aa: CASSEDRNSGNTIYF
CDR3nt: TGCGCCAGCAGTGAGGACAGAAACTCTGGAAACACCATATATTTT

abundance: once
j_gene: TRBJ2-7
d_gene: NA
v_gene: TRBV4-1
CDR3aa: CASSQVGVQGFHEQYF
CDR3nt: TGCGCCAGCAGCCAAGTGGGGGTTCAGGGGTTCCACGAGCAGTACTTC

abundance: NA
j_gene: TRBJ2-1
d_gene: TRBD1
v_gene: TRBV5-1
CDR3aa: CASSLDRGPNEQFF
CDR3nt: TGCGCCAGCAGTCTAGACAGGGGGCCCAATGAGCAGTTCTTC

abundance: NA
j_gene: TRBJ2-2
d_gene: TRBD2
v_gene: TRBV4-1
CDR3aa: CASSLRDYLTGELFF
CDR3nt: TGCGCCAGCAGTCTCCGGGACTACCTAACCGGGGAGCTGTTTTTT

abundance: NA
j_gene: TRBJ1-2
d_gene: TRBD1
v_gene: TRBV9
CDR3aa: CASSGETGGLPNYGYTF
CDR3nt: TGTGCCAGCAGCGGGGAGACAGGGGGACTTCCTAACTATGGCTACACCTTC

abundance: NA
j_gene: TRBJ1-4
d_gene: NA
v_gene: TRBV27
CDR3aa: CASRFLRDEKLFF
CDR3nt: TGTGCCAGCAGGTTCCTCAGGGATGAAAAACTGTTTTTT

abundance: once
j_gene: TRBJ2-2
d_gene: NA
v_gene: TRBV5-6
CDR3aa: CASSFATLTGELFF
CDR3nt: TGTGCCAGCAGCTTTGCGACACTCACCGGGGAGCTGTTTTTT

abundance: NA
j_gene: TRBJ1-4
d_gene: NA
v_gene: TRBV29-1
CDR3aa: CSVAGEKLFF
CDR3nt: TGCAGCGTTGCGGGAGAAAAACTGTTTTTT

abundance: once
j_gene: TRBJ1-4
d_gene: TRBD1
v_gene: TRBV10-1
CDR3aa: CASSWAGGEKLFF
CDR3nt: TGCGCCAGCAGCTGGGCAGGGGGTGAAAAACTGTTTTTT

abundance: once
j_gene: TRBJ2-1
d_gene: NA
v_gene: TRBV10-2
CDR3aa: CASILASGNEQFF
CDR3nt: NA

abundance: NA
j_gene: TRBJ2-5
d_gene: NA
v_gene: TRBV14
CDR3aa: CASSPNRVTQYF
CDR3nt: TGTGCCAGCAGCCCGAACAGGGTGACCCAGTACTTC

abundance: NA
j_gene: TRBJ1-4
d_gene: NA
v_gene: TRBV30
CDR3aa: CAWSVEEKLFF
CDR3nt: TGTGCCTGGAGTGTCGAGGAAAAACTGTTTTTT

abundance: NA
j_gene: TRBJ1-2
d_gene: TRBD1
v_gene: TRBV5-4
CDR3aa: CASSLGQELYPTNF
CDR3nt: TGTGCCAGCAGCTTAGGACAGGAGCTATACCCTACCAACTTC

abundance: NA
j_gene: TRBJ1-5
d_gene: TRBD1
v_gene: TRBV28
CDR3aa: CASSPRTGGLNQPQHF
CDR3nt: TGTGCCAGCAGCCCAAGGACAGGGGGCCTTAATCAGCCCCAGCATTTT

abundance: once
j_gene: TRBJ2-7
d_gene: TRBD1
v_gene: TRBV28
CDR3aa: CASREYRDSFNEQYF
CDR3nt: TGTGCCAGCAGGGAATACCGGGACAGTTTTAATGAGCAGTACTTC

abundance: NA
j_gene: TRBJ2-1
d_gene: TRBD2
v_gene: TRBV2
CDR3aa: CASSKGLNPYNEQFF
CDR3nt: TGTGCCAGCAGCAAGGGACTAAACCCCTACAATGAGCAGTTCTTC

abundance: NA
j_gene: TRBJ2-1
d_gene: NA
v_gene: TRBV7-8
CDR3aa: CASSSPGPGGYEQFF
CDR3nt: TGTGCCAGCAGCTCACCCGGGCCGGGGGGCTATGAGCAGTTCTTC

abundance: NA
j_gene: TRBJ2-1
d_gene: TRBD2
v_gene: TRBV27
CDR3aa: CASSRSGGSSYNEQFF
CDR3nt: TGTGCCAGCAGTCGATCGGGCGGGAGTTCCTACAATGAGCAGTTCTTC

abundance: once
j_gene: TRBJ2-3
d_gene: TRBD2
v_gene: TRBV29-1
CDR3aa: CSVRGGGTDTQYF
CDR3nt: TGCAGCGTGCGGGGGGGCGGCACAGATACGCAGTATTTT

abundance: once
j_gene: TRBJ2-3
d_gene: TRBD2
v_gene: TRBV9
CDR3aa: CASSVEAGGPRTQYF
CDR3nt: TGTGCCAGCAGCGTAGAAGCGGGGGGGCCAAGAACGCAGTATTTT

abundance: NA
j_gene: TRBJ1-1
d_gene: TRBD1
v_gene: TRBV19
CDR3aa: CASSMRDRGTEAFF
CDR3nt: TGTGCCAGTAGTATGCGGGACAGGGGCACTGAAGCTTTCTTT

abundance: NA
j_gene: TRBJ2-1
d_gene: NA
v_gene: TRBV30
CDR3aa: CAWSVTSYNEQFF
CDR3nt: TGTGCCTGGAGTGTAACTAGCTACAATGAGCAGTTCTTC

abundance: NA
j_gene: TRBJ2-5
d_gene: TRBD2
v_gene: TRBV5-1
CDR3aa: CASSAGTSGAQETQYF
CDR3nt: TGCGCCAGCAGCGCTGGGACTAGCGGGGCGCAAGAGACCCAGTACTTC

abundance: NA
j_gene: TRBJ2-2
d_gene: NA
v_gene: TRBV7-8
CDR3aa: CASSPGDLRAGELFF
CDR3nt: NA

abundance: once
j_gene: TRBJ2-1
d_gene: TRBD1
v_gene: TRBV7-2
CDR3aa: CASSPRGLTEQFF
CDR3nt: TGTGCCAGCAGCCCCAGGGGGCTAACTGAGCAGTTCTTC

abundance: NA
j_gene: TRBJ2-6
d_gene: NA
v_gene: TRBV5-1
CDR3aa: CASSFEGGGANVLTF
CDR3nt: TGCGCCAGCAGCTTTGAAGGGGGTGGGGCCAACGTCCTGACTTTC

abundance: NA
j_gene: TRBJ2-7
d_gene: NA
v_gene: TRBV11-2
CDR3aa: CASSLALAARVPYEQYF
CDR3nt: TGTGCCAGCAGCTTAGCGTTGGCAGCGCGGGTGCCCTACGAGCAGTACTTC

abundance: NA
j_gene: TRBJ2-2
d_gene: NA
v_gene: TRBV4-1
CDR3aa: CASSQRENTGELFF
CDR3nt: TGCGCCAGCAGCCAGCGGGAAAACACCGGGGAGCTGTTTTTT

abundance: once
j_gene: TRBJ1-2
d_gene: NA
v_gene: TRBV5-4
CDR3aa: CASSLFGYGYTF
CDR3nt: TGTGCCAGCAGCTTGTTCGGTTATGGCTACACCTTC

abundance: NA
j_gene: TRBJ2-7
d_gene: NA
v_gene: TRBV27
CDR3aa: CASSSYRSDYEQYF
CDR3nt: TGTGCCAGCAGTTCTTACAGATCTGACTACGAGCAGTACTTC

abundance: few
j_gene: TRBJ1-1
d_gene: NA
v_gene: TRBV9
CDR3aa: CASSVGSLNTEAFF
CDR3nt: TGTGCCAGCAGCGTAGGGAGCTTGAACACTGAAGCTTTCTTT

abundance: NA
j_gene: TRBJ2-1
d_gene: NA
v_gene: TRBV21-1
CDR3aa: CASSKVAGLIYNEQFF
CDR3nt: TGTGCCAGCAGCAAAGTAGCGGGACTCATCTACAATGAGCAGTTCTTC

abundance: NA
j_gene: TRBJ2-3
d_gene: NA
v_gene: TRBV30
CDR3aa: CAWSVGGVADTQYF
CDR3nt: TGTGCCTGGAGTGTGGGCGGGGTCGCAGATACGCAGTATTTT

abundance: NA
j_gene: TRBJ2-1
d_gene: TRBD2
v_gene: TRBV27
CDR3aa: CASSGLAGAPHNEQFF
CDR3nt: TGTGCCAGCAGTGGACTAGCGGGAGCTCCCCACAATGAGCAGTTCTTC

abundance: NA
j_gene: TRBJ2-3
d_gene: TRBD2
v_gene: TRBV10-3
CDR3aa: CAISGRTSGGLTDTQYF
CDR3nt: TGTGCCATCAGTGGGAGGACTAGCGGGGGCCTCACAGATACGCAGTATTTT

abundance: NA
j_gene: TRBJ1-1
d_gene: NA
v_gene: TRBV5-6
CDR3aa: CASSLRGWSTEAFF
CDR3nt: TGTGCCAGCAGCTTGCGGGGTTGGAGCACTGAAGCTTTCTTT

abundance: NA
j_gene: TRBJ2-4
d_gene: TRBD1
v_gene: TRBV29-1
CDR3aa: CSAAGTGKNIQYF
CDR3nt: TGCAGCGCCGCCGGGACAGGGAAAAACATTCAGTACTTC

abundance: NA
j_gene: TRBJ2-4
d_gene: TRBD2
v_gene: TRBV12-5
CDR3aa: CASGLAGGDIQYF
CDR3nt: TGTGCTAGTGGTTTGGCGGGGGGTGACATTCAGTACTTC

abundance: NA
j_gene: TRBJ2-7
d_gene: NA
v_gene: TRBV19
CDR3aa: CASSMPRAVSYEQYF
CDR3nt: TGTGCCAGTAGTATGCCGCGGGCAGTCTCCTACGAGCAGTACTTC

abundance: NA
j_gene: TRBJ1-1
d_gene: NA
v_gene: TRBV28
CDR3aa: CASSPQIMNTEAFF
CDR3nt: TGTGCCAGCAGCCCACAGATCATGAACACTGAAGCTTTCTTT

abundance: NA
j_gene: TRBJ1-1
d_gene: TRBD1
v_gene: TRBV5-6
CDR3aa: CASRFTQGASMNTEAFF
CDR3nt: TGTGCCAGCAGGTTTACACAGGGGGCCTCCATGAACACTGAAGCTTTCTTT

abundance: NA
j_gene: TRBJ1-4
d_gene: TRBD1
v_gene: TRBV2
CDR3aa: CASSEVWDRGATNEKLFF
CDR3nt: TGTGCCAGCAGTGAAGTTTGGGACAGGGGTGCAACTAATGAAAAACTGTTTTTT

abundance: NA
j_gene: TRBJ2-3
d_gene: TRBD1
v_gene: TRBV6-1
CDR3aa: CASSGTGGNKLSTDTQYF
CDR3nt: TGTGCCAGCAGTGGGACAGGGGGCAATAAACTTAGCACAGATACGCAGTATTTT

abundance: NA
j_gene: TRBJ1-5
d_gene: NA
v_gene: TRBV6-5
CDR3aa: CASSYSRFQPQHF
CDR3nt: TGTGCCAGCAGTTACTCGAGGTTTCAGCCCCAGCATTTT

abundance: NA
j_gene: TRBJ1-1
d_gene: NA
v_gene: TRBV6-6
CDR3aa: CASSYAPGVNTEAFF
CDR3nt: TGTGCCAGCAGTTACGCTCCAGGCGTAAACACTGAAGCTTTCTTT

abundance: NA
j_gene: TRBJ2-2
d_gene: NA
v_gene: TRBV13
CDR3aa: CASSPGGMVTGELFF
CDR3nt: TGTGCCAGCAGCCCTGGCGGGATGGTTACCGGGGAGCTGTTTTTT